These 12 T cell receptor beta chains were all obtained from the same sample, sequenced in a study of blood T cell repertoires in COVID-19. Only in-frame clones appear in the TCRdb table, and some are missing; sequencing was by immunoSEQ multiplex PCR. Among about 16,000 clones listed, roughly nine tenths were seen once. The sample comprised peripheral blood. The receptors stem from a man older than 75 with acute or convalescent COVID-19.

V usage is TRBV6-5 and J usage is TRBJ2-1, with 12 bases fitting TRBD2. Trimming removed 5 bases from V and 6 bases from J; junction bases left unmatched: 5. The germline V gene encodes CDR1 MNHEY and CDR2 SVGAGI. The CDR3 runs to 15 residues. The CDR3 reads CASSLAGGPSNEQFF. CDR3 bases: TGTGCCAGCAGTCTAGCGGGGGGGCCCTCCAATGAGCAGTTCTTC.

The CDR3 sequence is CASRQGQGAVTQYF. In DNA form, the CDR3 reads TGTGCCAGCAGACAAGGACAGGGGGCTGTGACCCAGTACTTC. The chain combines TRBV5-6 with TRBJ2-5; TRBD1 aligns across 11 bases. This CDR3 has 14 amino acids. Trimming removed 5 bases from V and 7 bases from J; junction bases left unmatched: 7. CDR1 is SGHDT, CDR2 YYEEEE, per germline.

The CDR3 here is CAMRGTTNTGELFF. Written as DNA, the CDR3 is TGTGCCATGAGGGGGACAACGAACACCGGGGAGCTGTTTTTT. The chain joins TRBV10-3 to TRBJ2-2; maybe TRBD1 (6 bases). The germline V gene has CDR1 ENHRY and CDR2 SYGVKD. The CDR3 is made up of 14 amino acids. Trimming cost V 9 bases and J 0 bases, with 11 bases left between them.

The rearrangement joins TRBV7-3 to TRBJ1-1; possible D gene TRBD1, 6 bases. This CDR3 region has 14 residues. CDR1 SGHTA and CDR2 FQGTGA come from the germline V gene. Trimming pared 5 bases from V and 4 bases from J, leaving 14 bases between. The CDR3: CASSTGSRGTEAFF. DNA for the CDR3: TGTGCCAGCAGCACAGGGTCTAGGGGCACTGAAGCTTTCTTT. Variable domain in full (rest from reference TRBV7-3 and TRBJ1-1): GAGVSQTPSNKVTEKGKYVELRCDPISGHTALYWYRQSLGQGPEFLIYFQGTGAADDSGLPNDRFFAVRPEGSVSTLKIQRTERGDSAVYLCASSTGSRGTEAFFGQGTRLTVV.

In this sample, this clone turned up once. The rearrangement uses TRBV6-1 and TRBJ2-3; 10 nucleotides align to TRBD1. The CDR3 spans 16 residues. CDR1 and CDR2 from the germline V gene are MNHNS and SASEGT. V shed 4 bases, J shed 4 bases, and the junction held 8 bases outside the gene matches. Here the CDR3 reads CASSARQGASSDTQYF. The CDR3 coding sequence is TGTGCCAGCAGTGCCCGACAGGGGGCTTCATCAGATACGCAGTATTTT.

The V call is TRBV6-6, the J call TRBJ2-5, with D possibly TRBD2 on 7 matching bases. V was shortened by 2 bases and J by 3 bases, with 10 bases between the two germline ends. The CDR3 consists of 14 residues. Germline V CDR1 and CDR2: MNHNY, SVGAGI (reference sequence). CDR3 in DNA: TGTGCCAGCAGTTACAGGGGGAGGGAAGAGACCCAGTACTTC. As protein: CASSYRGREETQYF.

The chain links TRBV7-2 to TRBJ1-6; D is ambiguous. The CDR3 is 13 residues long. The V end was cut by 5 bases, the J end by 9 bases, with 11 bases between. CDR1 and CDR2 (germline): SGHTA, FQGNSA. The CDR3 region has the DNA TGTGCCAGCAGCCTCCGACTTCTTTCACCCCTCCACTTT. This translates into CASSLRLLSPLHF.

The genes are TRBV7-8 and TRBJ1-2, with 10 bases that match TRBD1. The V and J ends lost 5 bases and 7 bases, in that order; junction bases with no gene match: 7. CDR3 length: 14 amino acids. Germline values: CDR1 SGHVS, CDR2 FQNEAQ. Here the CDR3 DNA reads TGTGCCAGCAGCGCCTCGACAGGGGGCCGTGGCTACACCTTC. This sequence encodes CASSASTGGRGYTF.

The rearrangement joins TRBV12-5 to TRBJ1-6; D call uncertain. The CDR3 has 14 residues. Trimming took 6 bases from V and 10 from J, leaving 16 bases between them. Germline V gene data show CDR1 as LGHNT and CDR2 as FRNRAP. In DNA form, the CDR3 reads TGTGCTAGTGGCCTCCATACTACGGGATCACCCCTCCACTTT. Translated, it gives CASGLHTTGSPLHF.

The chain couples TRBV5-6 to TRBJ1-2, with D maybe TRBD1 (6 bases). The CDR3 is made up of 15 amino acids. The germline V and J ends were trimmed by 1 base and 5 bases, with 15 bases remaining between them. Germline-derived CDR1 and CDR2 are SGHDT and YYEEEE. This chain's CDR3 is CASSLRTADLYGYTF. The CDR3 coding sequence is TGTGCCAGCAGCTTGAGGACAGCGGACCTATATGGCTACACCTTC.

This clone was counted only a few times. The chain combines TRBV5-1 with TRBJ1-1; 10 bases line up with TRBD1. The V gene's germline CDR1 is SGHRS and CDR2 YFSETQ. The CDR3 length is 18 residues. The V and J ends lost 4 bases and 1 base, in that order; junction bases with no gene match: 13. CDR3 in DNA: TGCGCCAGCAGCGTAGGGACAGGGGAATCTGGGGGGAACACTGAAGCTTTCTTT. This codes for CASSVGTGESGGNTEAFF. The full variable domain, its missing parts supplied by reference TRBV5-1 and TRBJ1-1, is KAGVTQTPRYLIKTRGQQVTLSCSPISGHRSVSWYQQTPGQGLQFLFEYFSETQRNKGNFPGRFSGRQFSNSRSEMNVSTLELGDSALYLCASSVGTGESGGNTEAFFGQGTRLTVV.

This chain uses TRBV3-1 (or the pseudogene TRBV3-2) with TRBJ1-2, with unresolved D. CDR3 size: 13 residues. CDR1 is LGHDT and CDR2 is YNNKEL in the germline V gene (reference sequence). With 1 base removed from V and 4 bases from J, the gap between germline ends came to 7 bases. The CDR3: CASSQGGVYGYTF. CDR3 nucleotides: TGTGCCAGCAGCCAAGGCGGGGTCTATGGCTACACCTTC.